This TCR beta chain appears in the sequencing data of a study of blood T cells in healthy people across ages. This clonotype was picked up one time. Antigen specificity is unknown. With a J-beta primer mix and a sample-barcoded 5' primer, a second PCR ran about 7 to 12 cycles. Every molecule of cDNA carried a tag from a template-switch adaptor with 12 random nucleotides. Each CDR3 protein is one row after TCRdb ran MiXCR on the 5' RACE reads. The sample has almost 1 million distinct CDR3 sequences, around 54% seen once; the top ten hold about 21%. For every donor, a draw yielded roughly 10 milliliters of peripheral blood. Total RNA, at least 6 micrograms per sample, came from PBMCs. Overall study findings and caveats: Getting older went along with TCR beta diversity per million T cells dropping roughly linearly.

V lost 9 bases and J lost 5, with 16 bases in between. The CDR3 totals 14 residues. Germline V gives CDR1 KGHDR, CDR2 SFDVKD. The specimen was blood. The J gene is TRBJ2-1, the V gene TRBV24-1, with no clear D. The receptor's source is a woman aged 60-70 years in good health. DNA of the CDR3: TGTGCCACCGGAAAGTCCTCTAGGGACAATGAGCAGTTCTTC. Translation gives CATGKSSRDNEQFF.